One sample yielded the 17 T cell receptor beta chains listed below, sequenced in a study of CD8 T cells in ankylosing spondylitis. Findings and caveats of the study: Roughly eight highly homologous variants made up a TCR beta motif that seemed to typify ankylosing spondylitis blood.

TCRdb itself ran the 5' RACE reads through MiXCR, one entry per CDR3 protein. The table records approximately 520,000 distinct CDR3 sequences, about 5.7% of them present only once. Antigen specificity for these receptors is unknown. The sequenced sample was blood, either unsorted or a sorted T cell fraction (not recorded which). These TCRs come from a male donor with ankylosing spondylitis.

At least ten counts were recorded for this clonotype. In DNA, the CDR3 is TGCAGCGTTGCCAGAAGAAACACTGAAGCTTTCTTT. It is translated as CSVARRNTEAFF. The chain carries TRBV29-1 and TRBJ1-1; D gene uncertain. The CDR3 totals 12 residues. The germline V gene encodes CDR1 SQVTM and CDR2 ANQGSEA. V was pared by 4 bases and J by 2 bases, with 8 bases between.

The genes are TRBV4-2 and TRBJ2-5; D gene unclear. Germline V gives CDR1 LGHNA, CDR2 YNFKEQ. Between the trimmed V and J ends, which lost 2 bases and 3 bases, there was a span of 10 bases. The CDR3 contains 14 residues. Here the CDR3 DNA reads TGTGCCAGCAGCCAACGGCCAAGCGAAGAGACCCAGTACTTC. It encodes CASSQRPSEETQYF.

This clonotype was seen ten or more times. The V and J genes are TRBV10-1 and TRBJ2-1, with TRBD1 matching over 8 bases. The junction had 10 bases not matched to a gene; V was cut back by 8 bases and J by 4 bases. The CDR3 extends over 15 amino acids. Per germline, CDR1 WNHNN and CDR2 SYGVQD (reference sequence). The CDR3 DNA reads TGCGCCAGCTCCGCCGGGACAGGTCATTACAATGAGCAGTTCTTC. It is translated as CASSAGTGHYNEQFF.

This clonotype was found many times. The gene calls are TRBV7-2 and TRBJ2-1; maybe TRBD2 (6 bases). V dropped 5 bases and J dropped 15 bases, with 17 bases sitting between them. The CDR3 is made up of 12 amino acids. Germline CDR1 is SGHTA and CDR2 is FQGNSA. The chain's CDR3 is CASSTRDSPRFF. CDR3 DNA: TGTGCCAGCAGCACCCGGGACTCACCTAGGTTCTTC.

This clonotype has at least ten counts. V usage is TRBV7-9 and J usage is TRBJ2-5; 8 nucleotides align to TRBD2. The trim removed 4 bases at V and 4 bases at J, leaving 11 bases unmatched. CDR3 length equals 16 residues. The germline gives CDR1 SEHNR, CDR2 FQNEAQ (reference sequence). This chain's CDR3 is CASSSVWSRGGETQYF. The CDR3 bases are TGTGCCAGCAGCTCCGTTTGGTCCCGGGGGGGAGAGACCCAGTACTTC.

This clonotype was seen repeatedly, ten times or more. This chain links TRBV6-5 with TRBJ2-7; no definite D call. Trimming removed 1 base from V and 0 bases from J, with 10 bases in between. Germline CDR1 MNHEY, CDR2 SVGAGI. The CDR3 totals 15 residues. This chain's CDR3 is CASSYLAEPSYEQYF. CDR3 in DNA: TGTGCCAGCAGTTACTTGGCGGAACCCTCCTACGAGCAGTACTTC.

This clonotype was counted many times. The gene calls are TRBV28 and TRBJ1-1; tentative D call: TRBD1 (6 bases). V was pared by 2 bases and J by 2 bases, with 15 bases between. Looked up from germline, CDR1 is MDHEN and CDR2 is SYDVKM. CDR3 length: 16 residues. Here the CDR3 reads CASSLHSGAYNTEAFF. CDR3 nucleotides: TGTGCCAGCAGTTTACATTCGGGGGCTTATAACACTGAAGCTTTCTTT.

This clonotype was detected ten times or more. The chain has TRBV4-3 and TRBJ1-1; D unclear. The CDR3 totals 18 residues. Trimming left V 1 base short and J 8 bases short, with 26 bases between. CDR1 is LGHNA, CDR2 YSLEER, per germline. This chain's CDR3 is CASSQGYSPPRRGSEAFF. DNA for the CDR3: TGCGCCAGCAGCCAAGGATATTCGCCCCCTCGGCGGGGTTCCGAAGCTTTCTTT.

The sample holds one count of this clonotype. This may stem from a read error, because a much larger clone lies one nucleotide away. The DNA of the CDR3 is TGCAGTGCAAAAGATAACGGCTACAATGAGCAGTTCTTC. Translated, it gives CSAKDNGYNEQFF. The chain uses TRBV20-1 and TRBJ2-1; D gene uncertain. This CDR3 comprises 13 residues. Germline V gives CDR1 DFQATT, CDR2 SNEGSKA (reference sequence). V lost 6 bases to trimming and J lost 3 bases, with 12 bases between them.

This clonotype was seen many times. The chain couples TRBV7-2 to TRBJ2-1; no reliable D call. The CDR3 sequence is 13 residues long. Germline lookup yields CDR1 SGHTA and CDR2 FQGNSA. Deletions cut 1 base from V and 9 bases from J, with 10 bases between. The chain's CDR3 is CASSLGWLGEQFF. CDR3 bases: TGTGCCAGCAGCTTAGGGTGGTTGGGTGAGCAGTTCTTC. Supplemented by reference TRBV7-2 and TRBJ2-1, the full variable domain reads GAGVSQSPSNKVTEKGKDVELRCDPISGHTALYWYRQSLGQGLEFLIYFQGNSAPDKSGLPSDRFSAERTGGSVSTLTIQRTQQEDSAVYLCASSLGWLGEQFFGPGTRLTVL.

This clonotype occurred many times. The chain has TRBV14 and TRBJ2-1; D assignment may be TRBD1 or TRBD2 (5 bases each). In germline, CDR1 is SGHDN, CDR2 FVKESK. Trimming took off 2 bases at V and 2 bases at J, with 10 bases between the two ends. There are 15 residues in the CDR3. The CDR3, as DNA: TGTGCCAGCAGCCAAACCGGGACGACCTACAATGAGCAGTTCTTC. It translates to CASSQTGTTYNEQFF.

At least ten counts were recorded for this clonotype. The chain uses TRBV15 and TRBJ1-3; a possible D gene is TRBD1 (5 bases). The CDR3 spans 15 residues. The germline V gene has CDR1 LNHNV and CDR2 YYDKDF (reference sequence). V was trimmed by 3 bases and J by 0 bases, leaving 9 bases between them. CDR3 DNA: TGTGCCACCAGCAGGACGACAGTCTCTGGAAACACCATATATTTT. Translated, it gives CATSRTTVSGNTIYF.

This clonotype has a count of ten or more. The gene calls are TRBV7-9 and TRBJ2-5; a weak D match, TRBD2 (7 bases). The CDR3 runs to 15 residues. Germline V gene sequence: CDR1 SEHNR, CDR2 FQNEAQ (reference sequence). V lost 5 bases to trimming and J lost 4 bases, with 17 bases between them. The CDR3 DNA reads as TGTGCCAGCAGCCCTTTATTGGGAGGGGGAGAGACCCAGTACTTC. As protein: CASSPLLGGGETQYF. Combining the CDR3 with reference TRBV7-9 and TRBJ2-5 gives the whole variable domain DTGVSQNPRHKITKRGQNVTFRCDPISEHNRLYWYRQTLGQGPEFLTYFQNEAQLEKSRLLSDRFSAERPKGSFSTLEIQRTEQGDSAMYLCASSPLLGGGETQYFGPGTRLLVL.

This clonotype was detected a few times. The V gene is TRBV4-2, the J gene TRBJ2-7; 8 bases match TRBD1. This CDR3 is 15 amino acids long. The germline CDR1 and CDR2 sequences are LGHNA and YNFKEQ. V gave up 3 bases and J gave up 7 bases; unmatched junction bases: 11. This CDR3 is CASSQAGQGIREQYF. The CDR3, as DNA: TGTGCCAGCAGCCAGGCCGGACAGGGAATAAGAGAGCAGTACTTC.

This clonotype was seen at least ten times. The rearrangement links TRBV5-6 to TRBJ1-1; D gene uncertain. Germline V gene lookup returns CDR1 SGHDT and CDR2 YYEEEE. Trimming took 1 base from V and 1 from J, leaving 8 bases between them. The CDR3 contains 14 residues. The CDR3 coding sequence is TGTGCCAGCAGCTTGAGGGTTGGGAACACTGAAGCTTTCTTT. Translation gives CASSLRVGNTEAFF.

This clonotype was observed a handful of times. V is TRBV6-2 or TRBV6-3 and J is TRBJ2-1, with D hard to call. The V gene's germline CDR1 is MNHEY and CDR2 SVGEGT. There are 14 residues in the CDR3. V was pared by 6 bases and J by 4 bases, with 13 bases between. The chain's CDR3 is CASSVRAAYNEQFF. CDR3 bases: TGTGCCAGCAGCGTCCGGGCTGCATACAATGAGCAGTTCTTC.

Ten or more counts support this clonotype. The CDR3 nucleotides are TGTGCCACCAGTGCATTCGGCGGGAGCACAGATACGCAGTATTTT. Translating gives CATSAFGGSTDTQYF. The rearrangement uses TRBV24-1 and TRBJ2-3; possible D gene TRBD2, 5 bases. In germline, CDR1 is KGHDR, CDR2 SFDVKD. V was trimmed by 5 bases and J by 0 bases, leaving 11 bases between them. The CDR3 is 15 residues long.